Below are 8 T cell receptor beta chains sequenced from a single sample in a study of blood T cell repertoires in COVID-19. The protocol was immunoSEQ multiplex PCR, while the TCRdb copy is restricted to in-frame clones and leaves out a portion. The sample shows 200,000 to 250,000 clones, approximately 82% of them seen only once. The sequencing sample was made of peripheral blood. Receptors were obtained from a woman older than 75 with acute or convalescent COVID-19.

The V call is TRBV9, the J call TRBJ1-1; D gene ambiguous. The ends were cut back, 4 bases at V and 1 base at J, with 14 bases in the middle. The CDR3 is 15 amino acids. In germline, CDR1 is SGDLS, CDR2 YYNGEE. The chain's CDR3 is CASSPRGSENTEAFF. The CDR3 coding sequence is TGTGCCAGCAGCCCAAGAGGGTCCGAGAACACTGAAGCTTTCTTT.

The chain links TRBV27 to TRBJ1-1, with TRBD1 matching over 7 bases. CDR3 length: 13 amino acids. CDR1 and CDR2 from the germline V gene are MNHEY and SMNVEV (reference sequence). The trim removed 2 bases at V and 10 bases at J, leaving 7 bases unmatched. The CDR3 sequence is CASSLAHRDRAFF. In nucleotides, the CDR3 is TGTGCCAGCAGTTTAGCTCACAGGGACAGAGCTTTCTTT.

The chain uses TRBV5-1 and TRBJ2-5; 7 nucleotides line up with TRBD1. The germline V gene encodes CDR1 SGHRS and CDR2 YFSETQ. CDR3 size: 15 residues. V dropped 6 bases and J dropped 5; count of bases not matched to a gene: 13. CDR3: CASNNAGGGRETQYF. The CDR3 DNA is TGCGCCAGCAACAATGCAGGGGGTGGACGGGAGACCCAGTACTTC.

This clone occurred once. The CDR3 DNA is TGTGCCTGGAGAGATCGGACAGGGGTTCGTGAAAAACTGTTTTTT. It specifies CAWRDRTGVREKLFF. The J gene is TRBJ1-4, the V gene TRBV30, with 9 bases aligning to TRBD1. V shed 3 bases and J 7 bases; nucleotides not matched to a gene: 9. The CDR3 runs to 15 residues. Germline-derived CDR1 and CDR2 are GTSNPN and SVGIG (reference sequence).

The V gene is TRBV5-4, the J gene TRBJ2-5, with 10 bases matching TRBD2. The CDR3 is 15 residues long. Germline V gene data show CDR1 as SGHNT and CDR2 as YYREEE (reference sequence). The J segment lost 4 bases and the V segment lost 3 bases, leaving 6 bases of the junction unmatched. In DNA form, the CDR3 reads TGTGCCAGCAGCTCTGCCGGGACTAGCGTAGAGACCCAGTACTTC. Translated: CASSSAGTSVETQYF. The whole variable domain, remainder taken from reference TRBV5-4 and TRBJ2-5, is ETGVTQSPTHLIKTRGQQVTLRCSSQSGHNTVSWYQQALGQGPQFIFQYYREEENGRGNFPPRFSGLQFPNYSSELNVNALELDDSALYLCASSSAGTSVETQYFGPGTRLLVL.

CDR3 amino acids: CASSVTGGANYGYTF. The DNA of the CDR3 is TGTGCCAGCAGCGTCACAGGGGGAGCTAACTATGGCTACACCTTC. This chain connects TRBV7-2 to TRBJ1-2; 8 bases line up with TRBD1. Losses at the gene ends were 5 bases for V and 0 bases for J; bases not matched to a gene: 5. The germline V gene encodes CDR1 SGHTA and CDR2 FQGNSA. The CDR3 covers 15 residues. The variable domain in full, completed from reference TRBV7-2 and TRBJ1-2, reads GAGVSQSPSNKVTEKGKDVELRCDPISGHTALYWYRQSLGQGLEFLIYFQGNSAPDKSGLPSDRFSAERTGGSVSTLTIQRTQQEDSAVYLCASSVTGGANYGYTFGSGTRLTVV.

This clone was counted a few times. One end of the junction fails to match germline, which may point to a read error. The rearrangement joins TRBV11-3 to TRBJ1-2; D unresolved. Germline V lookup: CDR1 SGHNT, CDR2 YENEEA. The CDR3 sequence is 14 residues long. The CDR3 reads CASSFASDTLPGEF. The CDR3, as DNA: TGTGCCAGCAGCTTCGCCTCAGATACTTTACCGGGAGAGTTC. The full variable domain, rest sourced from reference TRBV11-3 and TRBJ1-2, is EAGVVQSPRYKIIEKKQPVAFWCNPISGHNTLYWYLQNLGQGPELLIRYENEEAVDDSQLPKDRFSAERLKGVDSTLKIQPAELGDSAVYLCASSFASDTLPGEFGSGTRLTVV.

V usage is TRBV7-2 and J usage is TRBJ1-4; unclear D gene. The CDR3 loop spans 13 amino acids. Germline CDR1 is SGHTA and CDR2 is FQGNSA. Trimming took off 5 bases at V and 5 bases at J, with 9 bases between the two ends. CDR3 nucleotide sequence: TGTGCCAGCAGCCGCACGGGGAATGAAAAACTGTTTTTT. Translation gives CASSRTGNEKLFF.